This TCR beta chain was observed in a study of T cells in tuberculosis. The CDR3 sequence is 14 residues long. The germline V gene encodes CDR1 MNHNS and CDR2 SASEGT. Unmatched junction bases numbered 8, after V lost 6 bases and J lost 5 bases. Measured with immunoSEQ multiplex PCR; TCRdb has only the in-frame clones, and not every one. The sample holds about 59,000 clones, around 86% seen once. This clone came up a few times. Sorting used thawed, overnight-rested PBMC stained with anti-CD3, a viability dye and GMM-loaded CD1B tetramer. CD1B tetramers were loaded with Rhodococcus equi-derived C32 glucose monomycolate. Approximately 100,000 tetramer-negative cells were sorted from each donor.

The genes are TRBV6-1 and TRBJ2-5; 8 nucleotides agree with TRBD1. This receptor was obtained from an adult woman with latent tuberculosis. Sequenced material: CD1b-GMM tetramer-negative cells sorted from PBMCs. CDR3 nucleotide sequence: TGTGCCAGCAGAGTCAGGGGGCAAGGGGAGACCCAGTACTTC. This codes for CASRVRGQGETQYF.